What follows is one TCR beta chain and its context. Repertoires were generated with immunoSEQ multiplex PCR, while TCRdb's copy carries only in-frame clones and drops some. The top ten clones hold roughly 2% of a sample with 300,000 to 350,000 clones, about nine tenths of them seen once. V was clipped by 1 base and J by 6 bases, with 18 bases between them. The germline V gene encodes CDR1 SGHTA and CDR2 FQGNSA. This CDR3 is built from 16 residues. The data belong to a study of blood T cell repertoires in COVID-19. At the level of the study: Whether acute or convalescent, the COVID-19 samples came from the United States, Italy and Spain.

The clonotype originates from a man younger than 35 with active or convalescent COVID-19. Sequenced material: peripheral blood. The rearrangement joins TRBV7-2 to TRBJ1-1, with D unclear. The CDR3 bases are TGTGCCAGCAGCTTAGATGGCAGGACCATGAGGGCTGAAGCTTTCTTT. It encodes CASSLDGRTMRAEAFF.